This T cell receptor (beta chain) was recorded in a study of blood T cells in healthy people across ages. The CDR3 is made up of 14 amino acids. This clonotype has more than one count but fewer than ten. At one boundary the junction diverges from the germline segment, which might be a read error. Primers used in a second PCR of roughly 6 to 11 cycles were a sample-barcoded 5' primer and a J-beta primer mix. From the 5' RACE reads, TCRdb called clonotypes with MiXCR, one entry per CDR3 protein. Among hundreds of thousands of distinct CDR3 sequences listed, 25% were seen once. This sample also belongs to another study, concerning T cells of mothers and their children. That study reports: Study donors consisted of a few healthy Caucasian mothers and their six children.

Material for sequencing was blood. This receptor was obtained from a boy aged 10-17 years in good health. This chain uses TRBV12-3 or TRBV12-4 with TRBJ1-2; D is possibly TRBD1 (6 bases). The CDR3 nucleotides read TGTGCCAACAGTTATGGGGGGGGCGGTCAGGGCTACACCTTC. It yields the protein CANSYGGGGQGYTF.